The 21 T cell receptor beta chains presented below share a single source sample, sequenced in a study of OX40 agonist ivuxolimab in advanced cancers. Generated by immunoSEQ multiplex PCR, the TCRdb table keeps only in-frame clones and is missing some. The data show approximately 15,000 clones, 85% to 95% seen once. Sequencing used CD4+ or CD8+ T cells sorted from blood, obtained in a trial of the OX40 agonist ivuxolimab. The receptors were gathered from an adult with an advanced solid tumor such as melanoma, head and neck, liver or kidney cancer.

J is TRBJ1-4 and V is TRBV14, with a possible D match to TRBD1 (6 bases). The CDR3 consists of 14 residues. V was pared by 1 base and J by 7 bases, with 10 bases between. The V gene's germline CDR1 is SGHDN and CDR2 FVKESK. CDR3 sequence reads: CASSQVGGGEKLFF. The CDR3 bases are TGTGCCAGCAGCCAAGTGGGGGGCGGTGAAAAACTGTTTTTT.

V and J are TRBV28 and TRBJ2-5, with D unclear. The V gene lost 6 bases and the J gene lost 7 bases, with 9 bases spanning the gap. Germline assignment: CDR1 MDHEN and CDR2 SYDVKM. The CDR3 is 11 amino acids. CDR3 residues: CASSPSGTQYF. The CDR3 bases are TGTGCCAGCAGCCCCTCCGGGACCCAGTACTTC.

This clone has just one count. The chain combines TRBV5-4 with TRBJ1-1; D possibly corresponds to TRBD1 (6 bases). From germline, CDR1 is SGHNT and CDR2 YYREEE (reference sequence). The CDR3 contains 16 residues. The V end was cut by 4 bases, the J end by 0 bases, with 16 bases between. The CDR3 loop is CASSEGPGDMNTEAFF. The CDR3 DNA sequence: TGTGCCAGCAGCGAGGGACCTGGGGACATGAACACTGAAGCTTTCTTT.

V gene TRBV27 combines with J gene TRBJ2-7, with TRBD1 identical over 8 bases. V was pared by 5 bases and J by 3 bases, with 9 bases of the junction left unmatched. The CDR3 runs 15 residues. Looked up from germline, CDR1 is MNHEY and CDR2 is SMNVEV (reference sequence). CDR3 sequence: CASSPTGTGYYEQYF. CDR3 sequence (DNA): TGTGCCAGCAGTCCCACCGGGACAGGCTACTACGAGCAGTACTTC.

In DNA, the CDR3 is TGCGCCAGCAGCCCCTACAATATTAACACTGAAGCTTTCTTT. Residues: CASSPYNINTEAFF. The J gene is TRBJ1-1, the V gene TRBV4-1; D is unclear. Per the germline V gene, CDR1 is MGHRA and CDR2 is YSYEKL. The CDR3 contains 14 residues. With 4 bases removed from V and 2 bases from J, the gap between germline ends came to 11 bases.

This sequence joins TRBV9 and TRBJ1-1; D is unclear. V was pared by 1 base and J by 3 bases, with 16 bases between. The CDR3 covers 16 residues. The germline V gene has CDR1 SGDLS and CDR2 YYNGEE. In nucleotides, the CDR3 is TGTGCCAGCAGCGTATCCCCCGCGGGGAGACACACTGAAGCTTTCTTT. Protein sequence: CASSVSPAGRHTEAFF.

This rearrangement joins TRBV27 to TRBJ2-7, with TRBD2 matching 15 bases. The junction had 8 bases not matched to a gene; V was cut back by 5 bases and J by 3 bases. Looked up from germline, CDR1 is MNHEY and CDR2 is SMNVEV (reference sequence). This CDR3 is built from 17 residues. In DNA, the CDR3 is TGTGCCAGCAGTCAGGGACTAGCGGGAGGTTTTCTCTACGAGCAGTACTTC. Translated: CASSQGLAGGFLYEQYF.

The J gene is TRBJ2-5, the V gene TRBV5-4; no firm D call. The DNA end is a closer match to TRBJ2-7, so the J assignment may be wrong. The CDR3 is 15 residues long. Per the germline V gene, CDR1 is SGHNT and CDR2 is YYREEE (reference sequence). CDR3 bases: TGTGCCAGCAGCCTTCCTGAGGAGAGCTCCTACGAGCAGTACTTC. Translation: CASSLPEESSYEQYF.

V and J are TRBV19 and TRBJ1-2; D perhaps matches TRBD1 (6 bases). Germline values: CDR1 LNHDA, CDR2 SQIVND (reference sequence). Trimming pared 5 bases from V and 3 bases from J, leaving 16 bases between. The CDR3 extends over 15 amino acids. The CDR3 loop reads CASSGYRTDHYGYTF. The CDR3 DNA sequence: TGTGCCAGTAGTGGATATCGGACAGATCACTATGGCTACACCTTC.

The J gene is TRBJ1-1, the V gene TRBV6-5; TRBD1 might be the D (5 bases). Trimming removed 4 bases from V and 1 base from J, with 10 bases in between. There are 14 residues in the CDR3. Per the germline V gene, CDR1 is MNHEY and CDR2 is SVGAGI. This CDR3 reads CASSFGGSNTEAFF. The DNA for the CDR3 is TGTGCCAGCAGTTTTGGGGGGTCGAACACTGAAGCTTTCTTT.

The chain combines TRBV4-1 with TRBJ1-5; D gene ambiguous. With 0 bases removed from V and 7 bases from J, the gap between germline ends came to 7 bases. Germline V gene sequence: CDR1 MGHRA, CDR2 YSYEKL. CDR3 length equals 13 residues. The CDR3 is CASSQDLGQPQHF. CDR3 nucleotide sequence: TGCGCCAGCAGCCAAGATCTAGGCCAGCCCCAGCATTTT.

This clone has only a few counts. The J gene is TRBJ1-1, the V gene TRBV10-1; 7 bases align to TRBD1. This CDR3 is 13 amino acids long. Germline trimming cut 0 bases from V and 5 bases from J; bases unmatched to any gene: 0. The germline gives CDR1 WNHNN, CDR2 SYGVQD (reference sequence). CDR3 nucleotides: TGCGCCAGCAGTGAGTCCAGGGGGACTGAAGCTTTCTTT. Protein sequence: CASSESRGTEAFF.

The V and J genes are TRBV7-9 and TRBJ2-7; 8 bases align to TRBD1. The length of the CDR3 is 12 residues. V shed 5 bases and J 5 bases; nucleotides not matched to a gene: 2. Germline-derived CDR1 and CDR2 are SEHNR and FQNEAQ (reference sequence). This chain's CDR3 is CASSPDRDEQYF. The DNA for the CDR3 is TGTGCCAGCAGCCCGGACAGGGACGAGCAGTACTTC.

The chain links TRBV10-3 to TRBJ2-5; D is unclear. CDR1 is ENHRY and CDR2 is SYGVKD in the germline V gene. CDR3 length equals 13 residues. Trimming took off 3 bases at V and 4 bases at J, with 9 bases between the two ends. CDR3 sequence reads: CAISDPRLETQYF. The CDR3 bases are TGTGCCATCAGTGACCCTAGACTAGAGACCCAGTACTTC.

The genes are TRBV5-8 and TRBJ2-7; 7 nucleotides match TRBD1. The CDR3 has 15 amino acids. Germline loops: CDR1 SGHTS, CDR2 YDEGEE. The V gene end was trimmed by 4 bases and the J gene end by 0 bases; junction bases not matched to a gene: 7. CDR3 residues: CASSPGTVTSYEQYF. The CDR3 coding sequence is TGTGCCAGCAGCCCCGGGACAGTCACCTCCTACGAGCAGTACTTC.

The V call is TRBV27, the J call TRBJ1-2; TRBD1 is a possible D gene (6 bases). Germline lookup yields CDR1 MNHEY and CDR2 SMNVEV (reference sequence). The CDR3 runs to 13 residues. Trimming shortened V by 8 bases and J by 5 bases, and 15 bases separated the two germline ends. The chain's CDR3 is CASRLGGGYGYTF. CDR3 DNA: TGTGCCAGCCGCCTGGGGGGCGGGTATGGCTACACCTTC.

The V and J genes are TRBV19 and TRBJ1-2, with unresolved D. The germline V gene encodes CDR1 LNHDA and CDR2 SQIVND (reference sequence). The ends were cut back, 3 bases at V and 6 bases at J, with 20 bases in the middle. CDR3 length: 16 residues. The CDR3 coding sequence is TGTGCCAGTAGTATTACGCCCCGGAAGGGTGTGGATGGCTACACCTTC. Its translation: CASSITPRKGVDGYTF. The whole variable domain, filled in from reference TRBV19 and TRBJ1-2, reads DGGITQSPKYLFRKEGQNVTLSCEQNLNHDAMYWYRQDPGQGLRLIYYSQIVNDFQKGDIAEGYSVSREKKESFPLTVTSAQKNPTAFYLCASSITPRKGVDGYTFGSGTRLTVV.

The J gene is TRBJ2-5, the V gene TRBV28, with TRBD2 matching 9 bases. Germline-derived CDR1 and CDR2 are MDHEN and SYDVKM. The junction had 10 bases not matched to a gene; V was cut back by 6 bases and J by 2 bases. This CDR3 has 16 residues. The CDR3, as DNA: TGTGCCAGCAGCCTCTTAGCTAGCGGGACTCAAGAGACCCAGTACTTC. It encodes CASSLLASGTQETQYF.

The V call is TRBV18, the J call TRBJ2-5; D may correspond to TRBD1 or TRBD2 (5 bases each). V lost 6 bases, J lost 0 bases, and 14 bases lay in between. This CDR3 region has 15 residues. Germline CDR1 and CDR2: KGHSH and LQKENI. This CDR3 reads CASSPGTEYQETQYF. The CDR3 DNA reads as TGTGCCAGCTCTCCAGGGACCGAGTACCAAGAGACCCAGTACTTC.

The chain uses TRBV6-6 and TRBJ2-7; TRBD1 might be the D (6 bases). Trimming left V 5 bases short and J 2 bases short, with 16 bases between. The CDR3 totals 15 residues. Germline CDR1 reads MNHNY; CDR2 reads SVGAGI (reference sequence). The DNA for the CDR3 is TGTGCCAGCAGTACACTCCGGGACAAGCCCTACGAGCAGTACTTC. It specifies CASSTLRDKPYEQYF.

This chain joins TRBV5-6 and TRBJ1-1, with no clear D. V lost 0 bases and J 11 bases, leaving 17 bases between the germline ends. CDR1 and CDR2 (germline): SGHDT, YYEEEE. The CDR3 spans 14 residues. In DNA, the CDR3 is TGTGCCAGCAGCTTGGCCAACATGGCGGGCTTGGCTTTCTTT. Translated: CASSLANMAGLAFF.